These 14 T cell receptor beta chains were all obtained from the same sample, sequenced in a study of cytomegalovirus exposure and HLA in healthy donors. PCR was performed using 60 Vbeta and 13 Jbeta primers. The table came from immunoSEQ multiplex PCR; TCRdb's copy has only in-frame clones and leaves some out. The sample lists approximately 98,000 clones, under 85% occurring once. The sample consisted of PBMCs. These receptors were collected from a man aged 18 to 30 in good health and CMV-seropositive.

This sequence joins TRBV6-4 and TRBJ2-3, with D possibly being TRBD2 (6 bases). This CDR3 region has 15 residues. Trimming shortened V by 3 bases and J by 4 bases, and 14 bases separated the two germline ends. Germline CDR1 is MRHNA and CDR2 is SNTAGT. CDR3 coding DNA: TGTGCCAGCAGTGATGGGTCTAGCGATGCAGATACGCAGTATTTT. This encodes CASSDGSSDADTQYF.

V usage is TRBV28 and J usage is TRBJ2-7, with 9 bases aligning to TRBD1. Germline loops: CDR1 MDHEN, CDR2 SYDVKM. The CDR3 spans 17 residues. The junction had 15 bases not matched to a gene; V was cut back by 4 bases and J by 5 bases. This chain's CDR3 is CASSSSGGQGKGNEQYF. DNA for the CDR3: TGTGCCAGCAGTTCGTCCGGCGGACAGGGGAAGGGAAACGAGCAGTACTTC.

To note about this clone: The same CDR3 is also encoded by other DNA sequences in this sample. This chain links TRBV27 with TRBJ2-7; D gene uncertain. The ends were cut back, 3 bases at V and 6 bases at J, with 6 bases in the middle. The CDR3 has 11 amino acids. Looked up from germline, CDR1 is MNHEY and CDR2 is SMNVEV (reference sequence). CDR3 DNA sequence: TGTGCCAGCAGTTTCCGCGGCGAGCAGTACTTC. This encodes CASSFRGEQYF.

This chain joins TRBV7-8 and TRBJ2-7, with 12 bases fitting TRBD2. The trim removed 5 bases at V and 4 bases at J, leaving 9 bases unmatched. The germline V gene encodes CDR1 SGHVS and CDR2 FQNEAQ. This CDR3 is 16 amino acids long. The CDR3 protein is CASSQPLAGGIYEQYF. CDR3 DNA: TGTGCCAGCAGCCAACCACTAGCGGGGGGAATATACGAGCAGTACTTC.

This clone was recorded a few times. The chain links TRBV6-1 to TRBJ1-5; TRBD1 aligns across 7 bases. The CDR3 runs to 15 residues. In germline, CDR1 is MNHNS, CDR2 SASEGT. V gave up 2 bases and J gave up 6 bases; unmatched junction bases: 7. CDR3 nucleotide sequence: TGTGCCAGCAGTGAAAGACAGGGAAAGAGTCAGCCCCAGCATTTT. As protein: CASSERQGKSQPQHF.

This clone has only a few counts. The rearrangement links TRBV6-5 to TRBJ2-2; TRBD1 might be the D (6 bases). The V end was cut by 8 bases, the J end by 7 bases, with 20 bases between. Germline V lookup: CDR1 MNHEY, CDR2 SVGAGI. This CDR3 comprises 15 residues. The CDR3 coding sequence is TGTGCCAGCGACCCCGACGGACAGCCTGGCGGGGAGCTGTTTTTT. Translated: CASDPDGQPGGELFF.

V usage is TRBV9 and J usage is TRBJ1-4, with 8 bases that match TRBD1. The length of the CDR3 is 15 residues. V shed 3 bases, J shed 7 bases, and the junction held 8 bases outside the gene matches. Per germline, CDR1 SGDLS and CDR2 YYNGEE. The CDR3: CASSARQGLFEKLFF. CDR3 nucleotides: TGTGCCAGCAGCGCAAGACAGGGGCTATTTGAAAAACTGTTTTTT.

V gene TRBV5-4 combines with J gene TRBJ2-1; D perhaps matches TRBD1 (6 bases). The germline gives CDR1 SGHNT, CDR2 YYREEE (reference sequence). CDR3 length: 13 amino acids. V was shortened by 4 bases and J by 4 bases, with 9 bases between the two germline ends. As DNA, the CDR3 is TGTGCCAGCAGCAAAGACAGGTACAATGAGCAGTTCTTC. Protein sequence: CASSKDRYNEQFF.

The rearrangement uses TRBV29-1 and TRBJ1-1, with a weak D call TRBD1 (6 bases). CDR1 and CDR2 (germline): SQVTM, ANQGSEA. The CDR3 covers 16 residues. The germline V and J ends were trimmed by 3 bases and 4 bases, with 21 bases remaining between them. The CDR3 protein is CSVDRQGPRRGTEAFF. CDR3 DNA sequence: TGCAGCGTTGATAGGCAGGGGCCCCGTAGGGGCACTGAAGCTTTCTTT.

The CDR3 sequence is CASSLADTEAFF. In DNA form, the CDR3 reads TGCGCCAGCAGCTTAGCGGACACTGAAGCTTTCTTT. The chain couples TRBV5-1 to TRBJ1-1; no definite D call. V was clipped by 2 bases and J by 3 bases, with 5 bases between them. CDR1 and CDR2 (germline): SGHRS, YFSETQ. The CDR3 runs 12 residues.

The chain carries TRBV10-2 and TRBJ1-2; 10 bases align to TRBD1. J gave up 5 bases and V 6 bases, and 6 bases lay outside the gene matches. Germline V gene lookup returns CDR1 WSHSY and CDR2 SAAADI. The CDR3 has 14 residues. CDR3 amino acids: CASSKTGGSYGYTF. The CDR3 DNA is TGCGCCAGCAGCAAGACAGGGGGCTCTTATGGCTACACCTTC.

The chain carries TRBV6-1 and TRBJ2-2; TRBD1 aligns across 8 bases. There are 18 residues in the CDR3. The ends lost 3 bases at V and 3 bases at J; junction bases unmatched: 12. Germline V gene data show CDR1 as MNHNS and CDR2 as SASEGT. The CDR3 nucleotides read TGTGCCAGCAGTGACAGGGACAGGAGGCAATTATACACCGGGGAGCTGTTTTTT. Translation gives CASSDRDRRQLYTGELFF.

The chain joins TRBV11-2 to TRBJ2-3; no firm D call. Trimming took 4 bases from V and 2 from J, leaving 4 bases between them. CDR3 length: 12 amino acids. Germline assignment: CDR1 SGHAT and CDR2 FQNNGV. The CDR3 reads CASSSLTDTQYF. As DNA, the CDR3 is TGTGCCAGCAGCTCCCTCACAGATACGCAGTATTTT.

This clone has a handful of counts. This chain connects TRBV30 to TRBJ2-3, with TRBD1 as a possible D gene (6 bases). CDR1 GTSNPN and CDR2 SVGIG come from the germline V gene (reference sequence). CDR3 length: 15 amino acids. Trimming took 3 bases from V and 4 from J, leaving 17 bases between them. The CDR3 coding sequence is TGTGCCTGGAGCATAACAGGCAGGGGTGCAGATACGCAGTATTTT. It yields the protein CAWSITGRGADTQYF.